This T cell receptor beta chain was recovered during a study of beta chain features in type 1 diabetes (dated by TCRdb to between 2017 and 2018). Study-wide context: No differences in mean age, gender distribution, total cell number or subset yield were found between patients and healthy donors. Regulatory and stem cell-like memory subsets were obtained from only 8 patients and roughly 8 healthy donors, while naive and central memory subsets were obtained from all 30 or so donors. In the study, recently diagnosed type 1 diabetes patients and matched healthy donors were compared on the TCRB repertoires of their sorted circulating CD4+ T cell subsets. Across all samples, some 99 million sorted cells were examined, and cell number per subset correlated strongly with RNA yield. What the authors observed across the whole study: HLA sub-analyses involved small numbers of individuals, so any influence of HLA type on TCRB rearrangement remained unresolved. At VDJ recombination sites, type 1 diabetes patients had fewer insertions and more deleted nucleotides, which implies abnormalities in thymic rearrangement. Sequencing cDNA rather than genomic DNA could over-represent highly expressing activated cells, although activation and CD3 levels did not differ between groups. Shorter templates might be favored by PCR, yet because patient and control samples were amplified and corrected together, any such skew would affect both groups equally. Type 1 diabetes patients showed a moderate but significant shortening of TCRB CDR3 length in all four CD4+ subsets. Naive, central memory and regulatory TCRB repertoires appeared more similar among patients than among healthy donors.

The High Capacity cDNA Reverse Transcription Kit was used to reverse transcribe all of the isolated RNA, meaning that expressed TCRB transcripts were what got sequenced. Naive, central memory and regulatory T cell samples underwent deep immunoSEQ sequencing, averaging about 3.57 million total reads per sample. Sorted cells were lysed in RLT buffer and RNA was extracted with DNase-treated RNeasy Micro or Mini kits, depending on cell number. To prevent cross-contamination, every cell subset was processed on its own, while patient and healthy donor samples were processed together. The immunoSEQ multiplex PCR was used to amplify TCRB sequences from cDNA, yielding 87-bp fragments that span the CDR3 region. The amplicons were sequenced using the Illumina HiSeq platform. The authors' pipeline ran thus. Synthetic template baselines were used to correct PCR bias computationally, reads within Hamming distance 2 were collapsed, and singletons that could not be merged were discarded. By aligning reads against IMGT, V, D and J genes, CDR3 length, and insertions or deletions at six rearrangement sites were assigned. Clonotype counts were normalized to sorted cell number within each subset before computing true diversity and Gini coefficients with the tcR R package. The overlap coefficient, calculated on TCRB nucleotide sequences, was used to quantify repertoire sharing. Out-of-frame TCRB sequences from naive cells were analyzed to stand in for the pre-selection repertoire. TCRdb took this table from immuneACCESS and kept in-frame rearrangements with V and J called. Such tables lack part of the clones; where checked against another copy, unresolved V genes explain under half of the gap, and the rest is unexplained. The D gene and trimming were derived from the DNA, and the V and J assignments and clone size from that table. Here the sample has roughly 240,000 clones; about 70% occur a single time. The ten largest clones add up to almost 0.055% of the sample.

For this clone: It has no known antigen specificity. No much larger clonotype is one base removed from it; base qualities were not supplied.

As encoded in the germline V gene, CDR1 is MGHRA while CDR2 is YSYEKL. Deletion took 2 bases off V and 1 base off J, with a span of 12 bases between the germline ends. Spanning cysteine to phenylalanine, the CDR3 consists of 16 amino acids. The kept DNA is CDR3 alone, 48 bases in frame from the first base. A single peripheral blood draw of about 116 mL on average was collected from each donor into heparinised tubes. Using a panel that included CD45RO, CCR7, CD25, CD127, CD95 and CD27, naive, central memory, regulatory and stem cell-like memory CD4+ T cells were sorted on a BD FACSAria II. All sorted populations exceeded 95% purity. PBMCs were isolated right away by Lymphoprep density gradient centrifugation and were stained directly, without culture. To minimize batch effects, samples were stained and sorted in pairs, one healthy donor with one patient per experiment.

This sequence was found in a man aged 30 to 39 in good health. This chain joins TRBV4-1 to TRBJ2-4; the D gene is unclear. The sample was naive CD4+ T cells from blood. According to the study, the label for this sample's cell subset or site signals: true naive CD4+ T cells. The nucleotides are TGCGCCAGCAGCCAAAGCTTGAGCTACGCCAAAAACATTCAGTACTTC. Translated, it gives CASSQSLSYAKNIQYF.